One sample yielded the 9 T cell receptor beta chains listed below, sequenced in a study of blood T cell repertoires in COVID-19. Repertoires were generated with immunoSEQ multiplex PCR, while TCRdb's copy carries only in-frame clones and drops some. This sample carries 98,000 or so clones, roughly 82% of them seen once, and the ten largest clones take 4% to 5.5%. Input material: peripheral blood. The receptors stem from a man between 60 and 75 years old with acute or convalescent COVID-19.

This clone was observed a few times. V and J are TRBV6-6 and TRBJ2-7, with no clear D. The V end lost 2 bases, the J end lost 7 bases, and 15 bases lay between the germline ends. CDR1 MNHNY and CDR2 SVGAGI come from the germline V gene (reference sequence). The CDR3 sequence is 14 residues long. The CDR3 is CASSYEVLSTEQYF. The CDR3 DNA sequence: TGTGCCAGCAGTTACGAGGTTTTGTCTACAGAGCAGTACTTC.

This clone was detected a few times. This sequence joins TRBV11-3 and TRBJ2-2; 8 bases align to TRBD1. The germline CDR1 and CDR2 sequences are SGHNT and YENEEA. The CDR3 is made up of 19 amino acids. Trimming removed 5 bases from V and 4 bases from J; junction bases left unmatched: 18. CDR3 nucleotide sequence: TGTGCCAGCAGCGAATCGGTAGGCAGGGGGCAAGGTGGCACCGGGGAGCTGTTTTTT. Encoded protein: CASSESVGRGQGGTGELFF.

The table lists this clone with a few counts. This chain joins TRBV9 and TRBJ1-2, with D unclear. The V end lost 0 bases, the J end lost 0 bases, and 15 bases lay between the germline ends. CDR1 and CDR2 from the germline V gene are SGDLS and YYNGEE. The CDR3 is 17 residues long. This CDR3 is CASSVDVLSDSNYGYTF. As DNA, the CDR3 is TGTGCCAGCAGCGTAGACGTACTATCGGACTCTAACTATGGCTACACCTTC.

The chain links TRBV4-3 to TRBJ2-7; a possible D gene is TRBD2 (5 bases). The CDR3 runs to 15 residues. Trimming left V 3 bases short and J 3 bases short, with 15 bases between. Germline V gene data show CDR1 as LGHNA and CDR2 as YSLEER. This CDR3 reads CASSQEIGVLYEQYF. The CDR3 region has the DNA TGCGCCAGCAGCCAGGAAATCGGGGTACTCTACGAGCAGTACTTC.

The chain employs TRBV28 and TRBJ2-2, with D maybe TRBD2 (5 bases). The V gene lost 5 bases and the J gene lost 1 base, with 11 bases spanning the gap. The CDR3 consists of 15 residues. The germline V gene has CDR1 MDHEN and CDR2 SYDVKM. Written as DNA, the CDR3 is TGTGCCAGCAGTCCTGACTACCTGAACACCGGGGAGCTGTTTTTT. Its protein product is CASSPDYLNTGELFF.

This chain links TRBV10-3 with TRBJ2-1; 7 bases match TRBD1. This CDR3 contains 14 residues. With 6 bases clipped from V and 5 bases from J, the junction kept 7 bases outside the gene matches. Germline V gene data show CDR1 as ENHRY and CDR2 as SYGVKD. This chain's CDR3 is CAISGQAGHNEQFF. The CDR3 coding sequence is TGTGCCATCAGCGGACAGGCGGGCCACAATGAGCAGTTCTTC.

The chain combines TRBV10-1 with TRBJ1-1; 7 bases fit TRBD1. This CDR3 comprises 15 residues. Germline V gene data show CDR1 as WNHNN and CDR2 as SYGVQD (reference sequence). V lost 2 bases and J lost 2; bases outside the gene matches: 5. CDR3 amino acids: CASSEGTAINTEAFF. In DNA form, the CDR3 reads TGCGCCAGCAGTGAGGGGACAGCCATTAACACTGAAGCTTTCTTT.

This chain uses TRBV5-1 with TRBJ2-3; 11 nucleotides line up with TRBD2. After removal of 2 bases from V and 3 bases from J, the junction contained 2 bases not matched to a gene. Germline CDR1 reads SGHRS; CDR2 reads YFSETQ. The CDR3 has 15 residues. Here the CDR3 reads CASSLTSGSTDTQYF. The CDR3 region has the DNA TGCGCCAGCAGCTTAACTAGCGGGAGTACAGATACGCAGTATTTT.

The chain is built from TRBV27 and TRBJ2-6, with D perhaps TRBD2 (5 bases). This CDR3 is 16 amino acids long. The germline gives CDR1 MNHEY, CDR2 SMNVEV (reference sequence). With 5 bases removed from V and 0 bases from J, the gap between germline ends came to 11 bases. The CDR3 bases are TGTGCCAGCAGTCCCTGGAGGCCCTCTGGGGCCAACGTCCTGACTTTC. Its protein is CASSPWRPSGANVLTF.